Shown below are 31 T cell receptor beta chains from a single sample sequenced in a study of shared clonotypes between healthy human individuals. TCRdb's table, derived via immunoSEQ multiplex PCR, lists solely in-frame clones and lacks some. The sample yields about 1 million clones, more than 60% seen once. Source material: memory CD4+ T cells sorted from blood. Subset noted: CD45RA-negative fraction. These TCRs come from a man in his late teens or twenties in good health.

This clone has a count of ten or more. The chain uses TRBV7-9 and TRBJ2-7; D unclear. CDR1 and CDR2 (germline): SEHNR, FQNEAQ (reference sequence). Trimming stripped 4 bases from V and 6 bases from J, with 16 bases between. The CDR3 is made up of 14 amino acids. In nucleotides, the CDR3 is TGTGCCAGCAGCTCCTGGCCAACGGGCTCCGAGCAGTACTTC. Its protein product is CASSSWPTGSEQYF.

This chain uses TRBV5-1 with TRBJ2-7, with D possibly matching TRBD1 (6 bases). Per germline, CDR1 SGHRS and CDR2 YFSETQ. V was trimmed by 0 bases and J by 5 bases, leaving 9 bases between them. The CDR3 covers 13 residues. As DNA, the CDR3 is TGCGCCAGCAGCTTGGCAGGGGTAAACGAGCAGTACTTC. Protein product: CASSLAGVNEQYF.

This clone was observed once. The CDR3 spells CASRVQGASRQPQHF. The CDR3 bases are TGTGCCAGCAGGGTCCAGGGAGCTTCGCGGCAGCCCCAGCATTTT. The V call is TRBV28, the J call TRBJ1-5, with D maybe TRBD1 (5 bases). Trimming stripped 6 bases from V and 7 bases from J, with 19 bases between. CDR3 length: 15 amino acids. From germline, CDR1 is MDHEN and CDR2 SYDVKM.

CDR3 coding DNA: TGTGCCAGTAGACGGGTGGAATCTGGAAACACCATATATTTT. Translation: CASRRVESGNTIYF. The chain is built from TRBV19 and TRBJ1-3; D call uncertain. CDR3 length equals 14 residues. The V gene's germline CDR1 is LNHDA and CDR2 SQIVND (reference sequence). V was pared by 6 bases and J by 1 base, with 10 bases between.

The genes are TRBV5-1 and TRBJ2-5; D might be TRBD1 (6 bases). The CDR3 totals 14 residues. Germline V gene lookup returns CDR1 SGHRS and CDR2 YFSETQ. V was pared by 7 bases and J by 0 bases, with 13 bases between. In DNA form, the CDR3 reads TGCGCCAGCTCTAGGGGGATGAACCAAGAGACCCAGTACTTC. It translates to CASSRGMNQETQYF. The whole variable domain, filled in from reference TRBV5-1 and TRBJ2-5, reads KAGVTQTPRYLIKTRGQQVTLSCSPISGHRSVSWYQQTPGQGLQFLFEYFSETQRNKGNFPGRFSGRQFSNSRSEMNVSTLELGDSALYLCASSRGMNQETQYFGPGTRLLVL.

CDR3 sequence: CASSPRGDSGANVLTF. The CDR3 DNA reads TGTGCCAGCAGCCCTCGGGGAGACTCTGGGGCCAACGTCCTGACTTTC. V is TRBV9 and J is TRBJ2-6, with D possibly TRBD2 on 5 matching bases. V lost 4 bases to trimming and J lost 0 bases, with 11 bases between them. Germline values: CDR1 SGDLS, CDR2 YYNGEE. The CDR3 runs 16 residues.

A few counts support this clone. V and J are TRBV2 and TRBJ1-1; D is unclear. Germline lookup yields CDR1 SNHLY and CDR2 FYNNEI. The CDR3 sequence is 11 residues long. The V end lost 4 bases, the J end lost 5 bases, and 5 bases lay between the germline ends. The CDR3 DNA reads TGTGCCAGCAGTGGTGATACTGAAGCTTTCTTT. As protein: CASSGDTEAFF.

The table lists this clone with a few counts. This rearrangement joins TRBV5-4 to TRBJ1-2, with TRBD1 matching 8 bases. V was clipped by 4 bases and J by 8 bases; unmatched bases: 7. The CDR3 totals 13 residues. Per the germline V gene, CDR1 is SGHNT and CDR2 is YYREEE (reference sequence). CDR3 nucleotide sequence: TGTGCCAGCAGCCCGGACAGGGTTGTAGGCTACACCTTC. This codes for CASSPDRVVGYTF.

V usage is TRBV5-1 and J usage is TRBJ1-1; no firm D call. In germline, CDR1 is SGHRS, CDR2 YFSETQ. V lost 0 bases, J lost 7 bases, and 13 bases lay in between. CDR3 length: 14 residues. The CDR3 loop reads CASSLGGSMVEAFF. The DNA for the CDR3 is TGCGCCAGCAGCTTGGGGGGAAGCATGGTTGAAGCTTTCTTT.

V gene TRBV10-3 combines with J gene TRBJ2-7; tentative D call: TRBD1 (6 bases). The CDR3 loop spans 11 amino acids. Trimming removed 4 bases from V and 12 bases from J, with 13 bases in between. CDR1 is ENHRY, CDR2 SYGVKD, per germline. The CDR3 nucleotides are TGTGCCATCAGTGGGGGGCCTAATCTGTACTTC. Translated, it gives CAISGGPNLYF.

The chain combines TRBV10-2 with TRBJ1-1; no firm D call. Germline V CDR1 and CDR2: WSHSY, SAAADI. The CDR3 is made up of 15 amino acids. V lost 6 bases and J 1 base, leaving 15 bases between the germline ends. The CDR3 region is CASRVMAASNTEAFF. The CDR3 DNA is TGCGCCAGCAGAGTTATGGCAGCCTCGAACACTGAAGCTTTCTTT.

The rearrangement links TRBV7-2 to TRBJ2-2, with D possibly TRBD2 on 5 matching bases. The CDR3 is 15 amino acids. V gave up 6 bases and J gave up 2 bases, with 13 bases separating them. Germline lookup yields CDR1 SGHTA and CDR2 FQGNSA. In DNA form, the CDR3 reads TGTGCCAGCAGTTTTATAGCGTCCAACACCGGGGAGCTGTTTTTT. It codes for CASSFIASNTGELFF.

The chain carries TRBV6-5 and TRBJ2-7; TRBD2 aligns across 7 bases. CDR1 is MNHEY and CDR2 is SVGAGI in the germline V gene. The CDR3 covers 14 residues. After removal of 10 bases from V and 5 bases from J, the junction contained 14 bases not matched to a gene. The CDR3 nucleotides read TGTGCCACCGGGGGGACGGCGCGGGCCGACGAGCAGTACTTC. Translated: CATGGTARADEQYF.

This clone was counted a few times. The chain recombines TRBV19 with TRBJ1-1; unclear D gene. CDR3 length equals 13 residues. With 2 bases removed from V and 3 bases from J, the gap between germline ends came to 7 bases. Germline V gene sequence: CDR1 LNHDA, CDR2 SQIVND (reference sequence). As DNA, the CDR3 is TGTGCCAGTAGTATACGGGATGACACTGAAGCTTTCTTT. This translates into CASSIRDDTEAFF.

V usage is TRBV2 and J usage is TRBJ1-2; 9 nucleotides line up with TRBD1. Germline V gene sequence: CDR1 SNHLY, CDR2 FYNNEI. With V trimmed by 6 bases and J by 4 bases, 9 bases remained unmatched. The CDR3 has 15 residues. DNA for the CDR3: TGTGCCAGCAGAAATTCCGGGACAGGGATCTATGGCTACACCTTC. Its translation is CASRNSGTGIYGYTF. Using reference TRBV2 and TRBJ1-2 for the parts outside the CDR3, the full variable domain is EPEVTQTPSHQVTQMGQEVILRCVPISNHLYFYWYRQILGQKVEFLVSFYNNEISEKSEIFDDQFSVERPDGSNFTLKIRSTKLEDSAMYFCASRNSGTGIYGYTFGSGTRLTVV.

The rearrangement uses TRBV28 and TRBJ1-1; no definite D call. V was shortened by 5 bases and J by 1 base, with 14 bases between the two germline ends. This CDR3 is 15 amino acids long. Germline assignment: CDR1 MDHEN and CDR2 SYDVKM. This CDR3 is CASSGRGLWNTEAFF. For the CDR3, the DNA is TGTGCCAGCAGTGGTCGCGGGCTTTGGAACACTGAAGCTTTCTTT. Drawing the rest from reference TRBV28 and TRBJ1-1, the complete variable domain is DVKVTQSSRYLVKRTGEKVFLECVQDMDHENMFWYRQDPGLGLRLIYFSYDVKMKEKGDIPEGYSVSREKKERFSLILESASTNQTSMYLCASSGRGLWNTEAFFGQGTRLTVV.

V usage is TRBV11-3 and J usage is TRBJ2-7; D might be TRBD1 (6 bases). Germline CDR1 reads SGHNT; CDR2 reads YENEEA. V was cut by 10 bases and J by 4 bases, with 20 bases left in between. This CDR3 contains 14 residues. CDR3 region: CAISTRDNQYEQYF. CDR3 nucleotide sequence: TGTGCCATCTCCACCCGGGACAACCAGTACGAGCAGTACTTC.

This sequence joins TRBV10-3 and TRBJ2-7, with 7 bases identical to TRBD1. The CDR3 covers 14 residues. J lost 2 bases, V lost 5 bases, and 6 bases had no gene match. Per the germline V gene, CDR1 is ENHRY and CDR2 is SYGVKD. CDR3 protein: CAISFTGVAYEQYF. CDR3 in DNA: TGTGCCATCAGTTTTACAGGGGTCGCCTACGAGCAGTACTTC.

The CDR3 DNA reads as TGTGCCAGCAGCCCACCTCCACAGGGAGGCGAGCAGTACTTC. This gives the protein CASSPPPQGGEQYF. The chain joins TRBV28 to TRBJ2-7; D tentatively reads TRBD1 or TRBD2 (6 bases each). The CDR3 extends over 14 amino acids. Trimming shortened V by 6 bases and J by 6 bases, and 18 bases separated the two germline ends. Looked up from germline, CDR1 is MDHEN and CDR2 is SYDVKM.

J is TRBJ2-2 and V is TRBV4-2, with 14 positions matching TRBD2. The germline V gene has CDR1 LGHNA and CDR2 YNFKEQ. This CDR3 is built from 19 residues. With V trimmed by 4 bases and J by 2 bases, 9 bases remained unmatched. CDR3 region: CASSRVTSGGAKNTGELFF. For the CDR3, the DNA is TGTGCCAGCAGCCGAGTGACTAGCGGGGGGGCCAAAAACACCGGGGAGCTGTTTTTT.

V is TRBV5-1 and J is TRBJ2-5; D unresolved. The germline V and J ends were trimmed by 0 bases and 5 bases, with 20 bases remaining between them. CDR3 length equals 17 residues. Per the germline V gene, CDR1 is SGHRS and CDR2 is YFSETQ. As DNA, the CDR3 is TGCGCCAGCAGCTTGGACCCCAGTCGCAGAGGATTTGAGACCCAGTACTTC. Its protein product is CASSLDPSRRGFETQYF.

As concerns this clone: Other DNA sequences in this specimen translate into the identical CDR3. The chain couples TRBV5-1 to TRBJ2-3; the D is unclear. The length of the CDR3 is 14 residues. V was clipped by 1 base and J by 0 bases, with 6 bases between them. Germline V lookup: CDR1 SGHRS, CDR2 YFSETQ. This chain's CDR3 is CASSLRSSTDTQYF. CDR3 in DNA: TGCGCCAGCAGCTTGCGGAGTAGCACAGATACGCAGTATTTT.

The chain uses TRBV27 and TRBJ2-6; TRBD1 matches at 12 bases. This CDR3 has 17 amino acids. The ends lost 5 bases at V and 2 bases at J; junction bases unmatched: 4. Germline CDR1 MNHEY, CDR2 SMNVEV (reference sequence). CDR3 region: CASSDRDRGPGANVLTF. CDR3 coding DNA: TGTGCCAGCAGTGACCGGGACAGGGGGCCTGGGGCCAACGTCCTGACTTTC.

This clone came up a few times. Within the sample, other DNA sequences also encode this same CDR3. The chain links TRBV6-5 to TRBJ1-1; D is possibly TRBD1 (5 bases). The CDR3 has 13 amino acids. CDR1 is MNHEY, CDR2 SVGAGI, per germline. The V end was cut by 6 bases, the J end by 2 bases, with 10 bases between. CDR3 DNA sequence: TGTGCCAGCAGACGGACAAAAAACACTGAAGCTTTCTTT. This encodes CASRRTKNTEAFF.

This clone was counted only a few times. This sample also contains other DNA sequences that code for the same CDR3. This chain uses TRBV6-1 with TRBJ1-6; 8 nucleotides align to TRBD1. The CDR3 contains 13 residues. Germline loops: CDR1 MNHNS, CDR2 SASEGT. Germline trimming cut 6 bases from V and 6 bases from J; bases unmatched to any gene: 1. The CDR3 here is CASRGQGNSPLHF. CDR3 coding DNA: TGTGCCAGCAGAGGACAGGGTAATTCACCCCTCCACTTT.

The chain joins TRBV9 to TRBJ2-3; 10 positions agree with TRBD2. CDR3 length equals 16 residues. Germline CDR1 is SGDLS and CDR2 is YYNGEE. V was clipped by 5 bases and J by 2 bases; unmatched bases: 8. Here the CDR3 DNA reads TGTGCCAGCAGGAAAGGACTAGCGGAGACCACAGATACGCAGTATTTT. This gives the protein CASRKGLAETTDTQYF.

This chain joins TRBV5-4 and TRBJ2-3; no clear D. The V end lost 1 base, the J end lost 3 bases, and 6 bases lay between the germline ends. The length of the CDR3 is 13 residues. CDR1 is SGHNT and CDR2 is YYREEE in the germline V gene (reference sequence). For the CDR3, the DNA is TGTGCCAGCAGCTTGAGTGGTACAGATACGCAGTATTTT. Residues: CASSLSGTDTQYF.

The chain is built from TRBV6-5 and TRBJ2-7, with TRBD2 matching over 8 bases. There are 15 residues in the CDR3. Germline trimming cut 4 bases from V and 2 bases from J; bases unmatched to any gene: 7. Per germline, CDR1 MNHEY and CDR2 SVGAGI. The chain's CDR3 is CASSSIRGGPYEQYF. For the CDR3, the DNA is TGTGCCAGCAGTTCTATCCGGGGGGGCCCCTACGAGCAGTACTTC.

The chain has TRBV4-3 and TRBJ2-6; possibly TRBD2 for D (5 bases). Germline CDR1 is LGHNA and CDR2 is YSLEER. CDR3 length: 16 amino acids. The V end lost 0 bases, the J end lost 1 base, and 7 bases lay between the germline ends. This CDR3 is CASSQDTGSGANVLTF. The CDR3 nucleotides are TGCGCCAGCAGCCAAGATACGGGGTCTGGGGCCAACGTCCTGACTTTC.

This chain uses TRBV14 with TRBJ1-3, with no clear D. CDR1 and CDR2 (germline): SGHDN, FVKESK. The length of the CDR3 is 15 residues. The V end was cut by 0 bases, the J end by 0 bases, with 6 bases between. The CDR3: CASSQEGASGNTIYF. The DNA of the CDR3 is TGTGCCAGCAGCCAAGAAGGCGCCTCTGGAAACACCATATATTTT.

This clone was counted a few times. The chain recombines TRBV19 with TRBJ1-5; the D is unclear. V lost 8 bases and J 1 base, leaving 12 bases between the germline ends. Per germline, CDR1 LNHDA and CDR2 SQIVND (reference sequence). The CDR3 contains 14 residues. The CDR3 here is CASHTQASNQPQHF. The CDR3 DNA reads TGTGCCAGTCATACTCAGGCGAGCAATCAGCCCCAGCATTTT. Complete variable domain (other parts from reference TRBV19 and TRBJ1-5): DGGITQSPKYLFRKEGQNVTLSCEQNLNHDAMYWYRQDPGQGLRLIYYSQIVNDFQKGDIAEGYSVSREKKESFPLTVTSAQKNPTAFYLCASHTQASNQPQHFGDGTRLSIL.